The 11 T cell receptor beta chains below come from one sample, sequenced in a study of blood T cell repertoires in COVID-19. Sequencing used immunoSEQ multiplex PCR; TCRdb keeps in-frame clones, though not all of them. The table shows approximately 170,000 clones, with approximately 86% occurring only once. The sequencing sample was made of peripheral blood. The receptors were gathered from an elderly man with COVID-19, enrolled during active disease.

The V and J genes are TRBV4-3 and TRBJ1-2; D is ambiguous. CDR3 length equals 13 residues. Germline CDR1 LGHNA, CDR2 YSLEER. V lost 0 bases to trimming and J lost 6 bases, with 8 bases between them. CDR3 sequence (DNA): TGCGCCAGCAGCCAAGAACGAGGGCATGGCTACACCTTC. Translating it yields CASSQERGHGYTF.

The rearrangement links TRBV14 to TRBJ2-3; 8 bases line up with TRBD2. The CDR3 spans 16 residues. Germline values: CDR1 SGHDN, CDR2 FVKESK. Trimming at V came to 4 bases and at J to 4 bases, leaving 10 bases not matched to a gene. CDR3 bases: TGTGCCAGCAGCCCCCACGGTCGGGGGGGATCAGATACGCAGTATTTT. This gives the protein CASSPHGRGGSDTQYF.

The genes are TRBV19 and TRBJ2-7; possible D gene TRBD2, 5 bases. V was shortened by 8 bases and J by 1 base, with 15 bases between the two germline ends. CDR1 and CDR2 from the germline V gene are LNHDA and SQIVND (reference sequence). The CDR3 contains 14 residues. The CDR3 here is CASRPGAASYEQYF. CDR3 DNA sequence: TGTGCCAGTCGACCCGGAGCGGCATCCTACGAGCAGTACTTC.

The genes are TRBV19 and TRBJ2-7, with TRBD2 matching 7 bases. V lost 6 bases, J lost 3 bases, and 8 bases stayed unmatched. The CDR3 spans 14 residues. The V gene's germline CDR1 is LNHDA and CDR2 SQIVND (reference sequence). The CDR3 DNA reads TGTGCCAGTAGCCCGCGCGGGGGAGGCTACGAGCAGTACTTC. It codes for CASSPRGGGYEQYF.

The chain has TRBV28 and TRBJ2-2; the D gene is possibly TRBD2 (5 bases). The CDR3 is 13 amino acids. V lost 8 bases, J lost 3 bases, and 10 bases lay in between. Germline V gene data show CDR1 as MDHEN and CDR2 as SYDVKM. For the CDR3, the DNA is TGTGCCAGCGGGGAGAGGGACACCGGGGAGCTGTTTTTT. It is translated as CASGERDTGELFF.

The CDR3 DNA reads as TGTGCCAGCAACGGTCAGGGGACTGAAGCTTTCTTT. This gives the protein CASNGQGTEAFF. The chain has TRBV3-1 (or the pseudogene TRBV3-2) and TRBJ1-1; tentatively, D is TRBD1 (6 bases). The germline V and J ends were trimmed by 7 bases and 5 bases, with 11 bases remaining between them. The CDR3 is 12 residues long. Germline lookup yields CDR1 LGHDT and CDR2 YNNKEL (reference sequence).

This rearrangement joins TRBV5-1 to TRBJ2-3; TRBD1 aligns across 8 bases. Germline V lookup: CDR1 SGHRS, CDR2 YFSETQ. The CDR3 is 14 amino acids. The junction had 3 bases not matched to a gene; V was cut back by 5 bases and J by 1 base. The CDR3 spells CASRSTGGTDTQYF. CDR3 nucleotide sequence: TGCGCCAGCAGGTCGACAGGGGGCACAGATACGCAGTATTTT.

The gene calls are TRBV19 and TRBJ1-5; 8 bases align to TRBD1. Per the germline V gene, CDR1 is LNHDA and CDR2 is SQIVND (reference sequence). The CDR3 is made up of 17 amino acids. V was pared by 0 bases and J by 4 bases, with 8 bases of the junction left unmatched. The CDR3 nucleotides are TGTGCCAGTAGTATAGATCGTTGGACAGGGTCAAATCAGCCCCAGCATTTT. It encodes CASSIDRWTGSNQPQHF.

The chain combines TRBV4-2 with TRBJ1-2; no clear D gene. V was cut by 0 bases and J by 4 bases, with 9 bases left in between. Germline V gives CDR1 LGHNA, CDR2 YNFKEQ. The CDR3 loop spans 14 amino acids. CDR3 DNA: TGTGCCAGCAGCCAAGATCGGGGAGGCTATGGCTACACCTTC. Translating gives CASSQDRGGYGYTF.

The CDR3 loop reads CASSLAGVAGPSQYF. The CDR3 region has the DNA TGCGCCAGCAGCTTGGCCGGAGTAGCGGGGCCTAGCCAGTACTTC. This chain connects TRBV5-1 to TRBJ2-5, with 8 bases identical to TRBD2. Germline assignment: CDR1 SGHRS and CDR2 YFSETQ. CDR3 length equals 15 residues. Trimming cost V 0 bases and J 10 bases; bases outside gene matches: 11.

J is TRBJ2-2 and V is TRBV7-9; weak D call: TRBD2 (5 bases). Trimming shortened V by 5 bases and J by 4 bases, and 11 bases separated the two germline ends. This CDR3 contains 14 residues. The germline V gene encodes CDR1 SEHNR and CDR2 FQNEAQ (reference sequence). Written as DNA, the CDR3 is TGTGCCAGCAGCCCGAGGGTCGGCACCGGGGAGCTGTTTTTT. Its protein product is CASSPRVGTGELFF.